What follows are 9 T cell receptor beta chains derived from one specimen sequenced in a study of regulatory T cells in long-lasting Graves disease. The time point here: newly diagnosed GD, antithyroid drugs for less than 3 months. The authors made the TCR library using RNA they extracted from PBMCs. Arm-PCR of CDR3 regions and iRepertoire HTBI primers were used to build TCR beta libraries. A single record per CDR3 protein comes from TCRdb applying MiXCR to the multiplex PCR reads. This repertoire shows 550,000 to 600,000 distinct CDR3 sequences, roughly a sixth found once; its top ten account for around 12%. These data were also filed under a second study, of T cells in Graves' hyperthyroidism and ophthalmopathy.

The starting material was peripheral blood mononuclear cells (PBMCs), obtained at new diagnosis, from a patient treated with antithyroid drugs. The receptors stem from a man aged 18 to 30 with Graves disease.

This clonotype turned up a few times. The chain links TRBV7-9 to TRBJ1-2; 8 bases map to TRBD1. Per the germline V gene, CDR1 is SEHNR and CDR2 is FQNEAQ (reference sequence). V lost 4 bases to trimming and J lost 7 bases; unmatched junction nucleotides: 5. The CDR3 length is 13 residues. CDR3: CASSSQGAVGYTF. The CDR3 region has the DNA TGTGCCAGCAGCTCCCAGGGGGCGGTTGGCTACACCTTC.

This clonotype has just a few counts. The rearrangement joins TRBV27 to TRBJ2-7; D is unclear. Germline CDR1 and CDR2: MNHEY and SMNVEV (reference sequence). This CDR3 contains 12 residues. Trimming left V 5 bases short and J 9 bases short, with 14 bases between. The CDR3 loop is CASSGSSNGQYF. In DNA, the CDR3 is TGTGCCAGCAGTGGGTCGTCAAATGGGCAGTACTTC.

V and J are TRBV5-1 and TRBJ2-5; D perhaps matches TRBD2 (6 bases). Germline CDR1 and CDR2: SGHRS and YFSETQ. Between the trimmed V and J ends, which lost 9 bases and 5 bases, there was a span of 17 bases. This CDR3 spans 13 amino acids. The CDR3 region is CATRRGEAETQYF. CDR3 DNA: TGCGCCACCCGAAGAGGGGAGGCCGAGACCCAGTACTTC.

This clonotype turned up a few times. The chain couples TRBV29-1 to TRBJ2-7; the match to TRBD1 covers 9 bases. This CDR3 has 13 residues. V dropped 7 bases and J dropped 5; count of bases not matched to a gene: 9. The germline V gene has CDR1 SQVTM and CDR2 ANQGSEA. For the CDR3, the DNA is TGCAGCGGGGTACATGGGACAGGGCACGAGCAGTACTTC. It is translated as CSGVHGTGHEQYF.

This clonotype was counted ten times or more. V gene TRBV28 combines with J gene TRBJ2-1, with a possible D match to TRBD2 (6 bases). Germline V gene lookup returns CDR1 MDHEN and CDR2 SYDVKM. This CDR3 region has 13 residues. V lost 1 base and J 9 bases, leaving 10 bases between the germline ends. CDR3 nucleotide sequence: TGTGCCAGCAGTTTATACGAGGGAGGTGAGCAGTTCTTC. It specifies CASSLYEGGEQFF.

This clonotype occurred many times. In DNA, the CDR3 is TGCAGCGTTGTAGGACTAGTTGTCTACAATGAGCAGTTCTTC. Its protein is CSVVGLVVYNEQFF. The gene calls are TRBV29-1 and TRBJ2-1, with TRBD2 identical over 7 bases. The length of the CDR3 is 14 residues. V lost 4 bases to trimming and J lost 3 bases; unmatched junction nucleotides: 6. Germline CDR1 is SQVTM and CDR2 is ANQGSEA.

The chain links TRBV12-5 to TRBJ2-2, with D hard to call. Germline V lookup: CDR1 LGHNT, CDR2 FRNRAP. With 6 bases removed from V and 1 base from J, the gap between germline ends came to 6 bases. The CDR3 length is 13 residues. The CDR3 region has the DNA TGTGCTAGTGGAGGGCGGAACACCGGGGAGCTGTTTTTT. Its protein product is CASGGRNTGELFF. Complete variable domain (other parts from reference TRBV12-5 and TRBJ2-2): DARVTQTPRHKVTEMGQEVTMRCQPILGHNTVFWYRQTMMQGLELLAYFRNRAPLDDSGMPKDRFSAEMPDATLATLKIQPSEPRDSAVYFCASGGRNTGELFFGEGSRLTVL.

Of note for this clonotype: This may stem from a read error, because a much larger clone lies one nucleotide away. The chain combines TRBV5-5 with TRBJ2-5; 14 bases align to TRBD2. Germline V gene data show CDR1 as SGHKS and CDR2 as YYEKEE (reference sequence). CDR3 length: 16 amino acids. V shed 4 bases and J 9 bases; nucleotides not matched to a gene: 11. The CDR3 DNA is TGTGCCAGCAGCCCCGGGACTAGCGGGAGTTGGGAGGCCCAGTACTTC. Its translation: CASSPGTSGSWEAQYF.

This clonotype was picked up many times. V and J are TRBV7-8 and TRBJ2-1; TRBD2 aligns across 7 bases. V lost 5 bases and J lost 0; bases outside the gene matches: 10. The germline V gene has CDR1 SGHVS and CDR2 FQNEAQ. The CDR3 has 17 amino acids. The CDR3 here is CASSHSNAGDSYNEQFF. The DNA of the CDR3 is TGTGCCAGCAGCCACAGCAATGCGGGAGACTCCTACAATGAGCAGTTCTTC.